A single sample is the source of the 15 T cell receptor beta chains below, sequenced in a study of Tregs in tolerant kidney transplant recipients. Related graft donors supplied nonmyeloablative bone marrow transplants, and mixed chimerism was transient. Sequencing used immunoSEQ multiplex PCR; TCRdb keeps in-frame clones, though not all of them. The sample records about 64,000 clones, about 89% being singletons. The input for sequencing was CD4+ T cells from blood (PBMCs), taken 6 months after the transplant. The receptor set was obtained from a human patient who received a combined kidney and bone marrow transplant. Some T cells may have come from the graft donor.

The V gene is TRBV7-3, the J gene TRBJ1-2; 11 nucleotides agree with TRBD1. Germline V lookup: CDR1 SGHTA, CDR2 FQGTGA. The CDR3 totals 14 residues. The trim removed 2 bases at V and 5 bases at J, leaving 1 base unmatched. The CDR3 loop reads CASSLGQGAYGYTF. The CDR3, as DNA: TGTGCCAGCAGCTTAGGACAGGGGGCGTATGGCTACACCTTC.

The CDR3 spells CASSTGLLGTDTQYF. In DNA, the CDR3 is TGTGCCAGCAGCACAGGGTTACTGGGCACAGATACGCAGTATTTT. The chain carries TRBV7-3 and TRBJ2-3; D may be TRBD1 (6 bases). V gave up 5 bases and J gave up 1 base, with 13 bases separating them. The CDR3 runs to 15 residues. CDR1 is SGHTA and CDR2 is FQGTGA in the germline V gene.

This rearrangement joins TRBV4-2 to TRBJ2-1, with 9 bases that match TRBD2. Germline values: CDR1 LGHNA, CDR2 YNFKEQ. The CDR3 length is 17 residues. Unmatched junction bases numbered 9, after V lost 6 bases and J lost 0 bases. CDR3 in amino acids: CASSPFHSGSSYNEQFF. Written as DNA, the CDR3 is TGTGCCAGCAGTCCATTCCATAGCGGGAGCTCCTACAATGAGCAGTTCTTC.

The rearrangement links TRBV2 to TRBJ2-5; D not certain. Germline V gene sequence: CDR1 SNHLY, CDR2 FYNNEI. Trimming pared 6 bases from V and 5 bases from J, leaving 16 bases between. The CDR3 sequence is 14 residues long. CDR3 nucleotide sequence: TGTGCCAGCAGCCTCGACACGGTTTCGGAGACCCAGTACTTC. Protein product: CASSLDTVSETQYF.

The chain couples TRBV28 to TRBJ2-1, with 7 bases fitting TRBD2. V lost 6 bases, J lost 5 bases, and 10 bases stayed unmatched. This CDR3 is 15 amino acids long. CDR1 MDHEN and CDR2 SYDVKM come from the germline V gene. The CDR3 region has the DNA TGTGCCAGCAGCGAAGCTAGCGGACCACACAATGAGCAGTTCTTC. Translated: CASSEASGPHNEQFF.

This clone was detected ten times or more. The chain joins TRBV6-1 to TRBJ1-3; 9 nucleotides match TRBD1. V shed 10 bases and J 0 bases; nucleotides not matched to a gene: 4. Looked up from germline, CDR1 is MNHNS and CDR2 is SASEGT. The CDR3 spans 14 residues. CDR3 DNA sequence: TGTGCCACCCAGACAGGGGGCTCTGGAAACACCATATATTTT. It is translated as CATQTGGSGNTIYF.

The rearrangement links TRBV28 to TRBJ2-7; TRBD1 is a possible D gene (5 bases). V shed 3 bases and J shed 2 bases, with 14 bases lying between them. Per germline, CDR1 MDHEN and CDR2 SYDVKM. The CDR3 sequence is 15 residues long. CDR3 region: CASSFRQGKTYEQYF. CDR3 nucleotide sequence: TGTGCCAGCAGTTTTCGGCAGGGCAAGACCTACGAGCAGTACTTC.

The gene calls are TRBV14 and TRBJ1-1, with D perhaps matching TRBD1 (6 bases). Germline V gene lookup returns CDR1 SGHDN and CDR2 FVKESK. Trimming removed 3 bases at V and 5 bases at J, with 10 bases between. This CDR3 has 13 residues. DNA for the CDR3: TGTGCCAGCAGCCAGATAAGGGGGACTGAAGCTTTCTTT. Encoded protein: CASSQIRGTEAFF.

The V gene is TRBV4-3, the J gene TRBJ2-3, with D tentatively TRBD2 (6 bases). The germline gives CDR1 LGHNA, CDR2 YSLEER. The CDR3 contains 16 residues. The V end was cut by 0 bases, the J end by 2 bases, with 12 bases between. CDR3 residues: CASSQDSGPLTDTQYF. CDR3 DNA: TGCGCCAGCAGCCAAGATAGCGGTCCCCTCACAGATACGCAGTATTTT.

The V and J genes are TRBV5-6 and TRBJ2-7, with D tentatively TRBD2 (5 bases). The germline V gene encodes CDR1 SGHDT and CDR2 YYEEEE. The CDR3 consists of 15 residues. Trimming removed 0 bases from V and 0 bases from J, with 10 bases in between. In DNA, the CDR3 is TGTGCCAGCAGCTTGGTTCCTGGGAGCTCCTACGAGCAGTACTTC. Protein sequence: CASSLVPGSSYEQYF.

The chain couples TRBV10-1 to TRBJ2-7, with 7 bases matching TRBD1. V shed 7 bases and J 0 bases; nucleotides not matched to a gene: 9. This CDR3 is 15 amino acids long. Germline lookup yields CDR1 WNHNN and CDR2 SYGVQD (reference sequence). CDR3 amino acids: CASITGTELSYEQYF. The CDR3 DNA reads as TGCGCCAGCATCACCGGGACAGAGCTCTCCTACGAGCAGTACTTC.

The chain has TRBV12-5 and TRBJ1-4, with no clear D. The CDR3 has 16 residues. Trimming removed 2 bases from V and 0 bases from J, with 10 bases in between. Germline CDR1 is LGHNT and CDR2 is FRNRAP. The CDR3 is CASGLYVTPTNEKLFF. In DNA, the CDR3 is TGTGCTAGTGGTTTGTACGTGACTCCAACTAATGAAAAACTGTTTTTT.

The V and J genes are TRBV5-1 and TRBJ1-4; no clear D gene. Germline V gene sequence: CDR1 SGHRS, CDR2 YFSETQ. V lost 6 bases to trimming and J lost 0 bases, with 27 bases between them. This CDR3 has 20 residues. Written as DNA, the CDR3 is TGCGCCAGCATCCTCTCGGGGTCCTTGGAGGCTATTGCAACTAATGAAAAACTGTTTTTT. Protein: CASILSGSLEAIATNEKLFF.

Regarding this clone: This may be a read error: a much more frequent sequence differs by one nucleotide. The chain is built from TRBV4-1 and TRBJ1-6; D remains ambiguous. Per the germline V gene, CDR1 is MGHRA and CDR2 is YSYEKL. The length of the CDR3 is 14 residues. The CDR3 spells CASSQDYRNSPLHF. The CDR3 nucleotides read TGCGCCAGCAGCCAAGATTACAGAAATTCCCCCCTCCACTTT.

The chain has TRBV5-1 and TRBJ2-3; 10 nucleotides match TRBD2. V lost 4 bases to trimming and J lost 2 bases; unmatched junction nucleotides: 7. Germline CDR1 SGHRS, CDR2 YFSETQ. The length of the CDR3 is 16 residues. CDR3 nucleotides: TGCGCCAGCAGCATCTCTAGCGGGGGAGACACAGATACGCAGTATTTT. Translated, it gives CASSISSGGDTDTQYF.